This T cell receptor (beta chain) was profiled in a study of breast tumors, draining lymph nodes, adjacent tissues. Broader study findings: Compared with lymph nodes, tumors were less diverse; compared with nontumor tissue, more. The data were judged consistent with most tumor T cells coming from lymph node and expanding in tumor.

Germline assignment: CDR1 SGHRS and CDR2 YFSETQ. Trimming took 4 bases from V and 0 from J; bases not matched to a gene: 7. This CDR3 contains 16 residues. TCRdb analysed the multiplex PCR reads with MiXCR anew, one entry per CDR3 protein. Here the sample spans about 46,000 distinct CDR3 sequences, 23% being singletons. As regards this clonotype: Its antigen remains unknown. A much larger clone lies a single base off, so this may be a read error. Likely a read error: the CDR3 ends without its conserved phenylalanine or tryptophan.

The clonotype originates from a female donor with breast cancer. Some clones in this sample may be carry-over from other donors' samples. The chain has TRBV5-1 and TRBJ2-1, with TRBD2 matching over 7 bases. The specimen sequenced was breast tumor tissue. CDR3 sequence: CASSAVASGSYNEQFL. The CDR3 DNA reads TGCGCCAGCAGCGCCGTCGCTAGCGGCTCCTACAATGAGCAGTTCCTC.